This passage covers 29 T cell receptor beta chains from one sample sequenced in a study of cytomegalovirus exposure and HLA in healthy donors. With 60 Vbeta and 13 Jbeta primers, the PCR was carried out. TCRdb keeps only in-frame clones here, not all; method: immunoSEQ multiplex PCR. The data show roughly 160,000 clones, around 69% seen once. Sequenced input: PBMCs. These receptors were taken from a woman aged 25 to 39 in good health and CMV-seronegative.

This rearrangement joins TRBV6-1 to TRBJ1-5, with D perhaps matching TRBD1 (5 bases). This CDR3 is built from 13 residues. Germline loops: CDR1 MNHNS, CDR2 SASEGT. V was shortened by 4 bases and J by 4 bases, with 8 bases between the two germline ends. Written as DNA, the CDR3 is TGTGCCAGCAGTGGGGGGGGGAATCAGCCCCAGCATTTT. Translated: CASSGGGNQPQHF.

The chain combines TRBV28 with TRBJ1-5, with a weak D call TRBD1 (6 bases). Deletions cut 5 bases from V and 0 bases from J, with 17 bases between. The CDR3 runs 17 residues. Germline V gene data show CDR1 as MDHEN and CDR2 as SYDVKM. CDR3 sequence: CASSLVRQVFSNQPQHF. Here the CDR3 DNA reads TGTGCCAGCAGTCTTGTCAGACAGGTTTTTAGCAATCAGCCCCAGCATTTT. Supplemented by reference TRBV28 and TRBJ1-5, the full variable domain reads DVKVTQSSRYLVKRTGEKVFLECVQDMDHENMFWYRQDPGLGLRLIYFSYDVKMKEKGDIPEGYSVSREKKERFSLILESASTNQTSMYLCASSLVRQVFSNQPQHFGDGTRLSIL.

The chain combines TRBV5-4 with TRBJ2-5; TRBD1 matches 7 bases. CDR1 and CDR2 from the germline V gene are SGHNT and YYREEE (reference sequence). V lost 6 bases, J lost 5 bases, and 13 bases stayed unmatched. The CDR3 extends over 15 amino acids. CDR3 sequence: CASNKQGWGSETQYF. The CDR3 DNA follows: TGTGCCAGCAACAAACAGGGGTGGGGTAGTGAGACCCAGTACTTC.

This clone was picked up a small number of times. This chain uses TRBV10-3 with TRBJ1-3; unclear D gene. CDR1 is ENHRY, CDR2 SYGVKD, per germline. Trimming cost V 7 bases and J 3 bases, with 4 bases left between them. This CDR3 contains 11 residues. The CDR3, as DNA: TGTGCCATCACGGTTGGAAACACCATATATTTT. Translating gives CAITVGNTIYF.

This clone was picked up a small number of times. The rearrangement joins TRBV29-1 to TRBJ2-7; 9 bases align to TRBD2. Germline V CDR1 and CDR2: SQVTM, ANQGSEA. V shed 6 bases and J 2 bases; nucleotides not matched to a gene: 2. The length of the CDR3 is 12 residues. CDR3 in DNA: TGCAGCGTGACTAGCGGAACCTACGAGCAGTACTTC. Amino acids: CSVTSGTYEQYF.

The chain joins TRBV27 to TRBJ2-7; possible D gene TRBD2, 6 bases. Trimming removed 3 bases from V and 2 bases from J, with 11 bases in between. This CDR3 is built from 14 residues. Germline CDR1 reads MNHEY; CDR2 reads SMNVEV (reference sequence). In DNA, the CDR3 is TGTGCCAGCAGTTTTGGTAGCGGAGCCTACGAGCAGTACTTC. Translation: CASSFGSGAYEQYF.

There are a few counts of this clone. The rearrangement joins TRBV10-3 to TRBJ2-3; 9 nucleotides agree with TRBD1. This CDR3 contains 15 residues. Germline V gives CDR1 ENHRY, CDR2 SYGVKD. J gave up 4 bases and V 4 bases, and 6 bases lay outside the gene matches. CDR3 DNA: TGTGCCATCAGTGGAAACAGGGGGCTAGCAGATACGCAGTATTTT. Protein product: CAISGNRGLADTQYF.

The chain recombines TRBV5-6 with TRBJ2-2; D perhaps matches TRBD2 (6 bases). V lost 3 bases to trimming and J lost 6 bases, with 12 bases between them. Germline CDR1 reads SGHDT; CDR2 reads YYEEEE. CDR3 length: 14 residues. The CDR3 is CASSWGPSAGELFF. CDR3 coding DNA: TGTGCCAGCAGCTGGGGCCCTAGCGCCGGGGAGCTGTTTTTT. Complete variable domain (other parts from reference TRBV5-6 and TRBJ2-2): DAGVTQSPTHLIKTRGQQVTLRCSPKSGHDTVSWYQQALGQGPQFIFQYYEEEERQRGNFPDRFSGHQFPNYSSELNVNALLLGDSALYLCASSWGPSAGELFFGEGSRLTVL.

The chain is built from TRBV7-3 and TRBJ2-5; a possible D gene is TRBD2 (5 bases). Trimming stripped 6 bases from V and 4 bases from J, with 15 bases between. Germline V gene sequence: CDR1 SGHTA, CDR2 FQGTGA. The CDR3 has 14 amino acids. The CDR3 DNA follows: TGTGCCAGCAGGCCGGACGGACGGGGAGAGACCCAGTACTTC. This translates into CASRPDGRGETQYF.

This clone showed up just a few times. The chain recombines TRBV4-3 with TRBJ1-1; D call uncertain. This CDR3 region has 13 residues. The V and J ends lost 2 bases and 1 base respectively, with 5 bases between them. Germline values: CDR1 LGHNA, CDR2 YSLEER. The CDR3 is CASSQYSNTEAFF. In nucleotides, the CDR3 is TGCGCCAGCAGCCAATATTCGAACACTGAAGCTTTCTTT.

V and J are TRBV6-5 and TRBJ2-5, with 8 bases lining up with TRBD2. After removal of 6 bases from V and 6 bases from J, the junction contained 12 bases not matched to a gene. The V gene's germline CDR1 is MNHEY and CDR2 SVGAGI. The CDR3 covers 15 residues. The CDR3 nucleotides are TGTGCCAGCAGGCGCGGACTAGCCCCGACCCAGACCCAGTACTTC. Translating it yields CASRRGLAPTQTQYF.

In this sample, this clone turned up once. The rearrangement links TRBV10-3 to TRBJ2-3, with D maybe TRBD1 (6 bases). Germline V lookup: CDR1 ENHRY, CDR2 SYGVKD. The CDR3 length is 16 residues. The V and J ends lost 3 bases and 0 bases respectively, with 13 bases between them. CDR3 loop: CAISEQGSLSTDTQYF. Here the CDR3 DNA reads TGTGCCATCAGTGAACAGGGTAGTCTTAGCACAGATACGCAGTATTTT.

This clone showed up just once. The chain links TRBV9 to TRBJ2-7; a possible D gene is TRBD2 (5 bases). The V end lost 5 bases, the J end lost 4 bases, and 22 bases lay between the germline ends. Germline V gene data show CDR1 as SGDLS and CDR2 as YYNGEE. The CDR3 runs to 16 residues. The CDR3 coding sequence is TGTGCCAGCAGTGTTGGGGAGATGCTACCCGAATACGAGCAGTACTTC. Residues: CASSVGEMLPEYEQYF. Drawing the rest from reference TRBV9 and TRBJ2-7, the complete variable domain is DSGVTQTPKHLITATGQRVTLRCSPRSGDLSVYWYQQSLDQGLQFLIQYYNGEERAKGNILERFSAQQFPDLHSELNLSSLELGDSALYFCASSVGEMLPEYEQYFGPGTRLTVT.

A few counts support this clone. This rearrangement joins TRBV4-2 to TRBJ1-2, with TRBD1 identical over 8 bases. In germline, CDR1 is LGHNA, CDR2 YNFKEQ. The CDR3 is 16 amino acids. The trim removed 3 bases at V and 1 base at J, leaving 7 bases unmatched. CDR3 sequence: CASSQGMTGDNYGYTF. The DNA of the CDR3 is TGTGCCAGCAGCCAGGGGATGACAGGGGATAACTATGGCTACACCTTC.

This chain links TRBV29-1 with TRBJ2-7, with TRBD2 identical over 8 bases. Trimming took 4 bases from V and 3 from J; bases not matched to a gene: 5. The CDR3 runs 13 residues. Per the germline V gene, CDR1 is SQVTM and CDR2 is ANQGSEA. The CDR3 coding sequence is TGCAGCGTTGCGGCGGGGGGATACTACGAGCAGTACTTC. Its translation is CSVAAGGYYEQYF.

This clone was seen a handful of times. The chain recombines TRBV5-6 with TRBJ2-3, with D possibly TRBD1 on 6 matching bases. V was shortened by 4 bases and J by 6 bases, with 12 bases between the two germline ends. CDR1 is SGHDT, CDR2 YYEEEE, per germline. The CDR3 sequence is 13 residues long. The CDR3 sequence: CASSLGTPDTQYF. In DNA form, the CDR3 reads TGTGCCAGCAGCCTGGGGACACCCGATACGCAGTATTTT.

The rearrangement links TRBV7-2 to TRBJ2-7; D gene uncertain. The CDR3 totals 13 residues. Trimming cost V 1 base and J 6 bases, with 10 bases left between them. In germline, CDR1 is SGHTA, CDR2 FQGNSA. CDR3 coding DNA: TGTGCCAGCAGCTTAGTGACAATGGCCGAGCAGTACTTC. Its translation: CASSLVTMAEQYF.

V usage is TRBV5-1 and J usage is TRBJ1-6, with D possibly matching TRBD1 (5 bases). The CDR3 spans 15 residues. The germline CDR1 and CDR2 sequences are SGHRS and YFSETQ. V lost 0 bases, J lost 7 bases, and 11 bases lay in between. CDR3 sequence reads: CASSLAGGGNSPLHF. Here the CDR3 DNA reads TGCGCCAGCAGCTTGGCGGGCGGGGGGAATTCACCCCTCCACTTT.

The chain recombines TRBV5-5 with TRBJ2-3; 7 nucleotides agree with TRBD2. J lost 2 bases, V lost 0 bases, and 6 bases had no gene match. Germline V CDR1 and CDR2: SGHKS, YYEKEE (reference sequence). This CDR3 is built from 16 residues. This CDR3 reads CASSLAVGGNTDTQYF. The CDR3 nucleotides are TGTGCCAGCAGCTTGGCCGTCGGGGGGAACACAGATACGCAGTATTTT.

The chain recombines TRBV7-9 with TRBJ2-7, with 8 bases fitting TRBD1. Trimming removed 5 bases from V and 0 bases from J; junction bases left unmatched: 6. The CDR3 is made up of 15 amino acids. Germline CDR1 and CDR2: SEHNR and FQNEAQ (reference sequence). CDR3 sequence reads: CASSPRQGLSYEQYF. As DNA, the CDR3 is TGTGCCAGCAGCCCACGACAGGGGCTCTCCTACGAGCAGTACTTC.

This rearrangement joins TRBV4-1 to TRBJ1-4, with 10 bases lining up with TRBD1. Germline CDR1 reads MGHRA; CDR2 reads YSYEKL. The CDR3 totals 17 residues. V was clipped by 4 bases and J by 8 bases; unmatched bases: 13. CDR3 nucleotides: TGCGCCAGCAGCCTCGGACAGGGGGGATGGGGGAGGGAAAAACTGTTTTTT. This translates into CASSLGQGGWGREKLFF.

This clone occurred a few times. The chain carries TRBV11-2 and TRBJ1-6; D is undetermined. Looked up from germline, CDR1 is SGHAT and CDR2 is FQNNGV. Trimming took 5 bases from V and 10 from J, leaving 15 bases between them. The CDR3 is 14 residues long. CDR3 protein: CASSPRVGESPLHF. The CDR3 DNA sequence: TGTGCCAGCAGCCCTCGGGTAGGCGAGTCACCCCTCCACTTT.

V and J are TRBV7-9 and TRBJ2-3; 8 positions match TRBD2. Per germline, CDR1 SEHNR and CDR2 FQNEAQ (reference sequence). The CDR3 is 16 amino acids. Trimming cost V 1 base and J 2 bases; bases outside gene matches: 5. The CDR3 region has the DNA TGTGCCAGCAGCTTAGTGGTAGCGGGACCCACAGATACGCAGTATTTT. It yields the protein CASSLVVAGPTDTQYF.

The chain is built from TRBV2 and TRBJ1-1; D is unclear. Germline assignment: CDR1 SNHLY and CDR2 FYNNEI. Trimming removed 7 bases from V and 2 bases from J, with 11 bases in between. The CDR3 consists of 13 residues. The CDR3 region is CASKLEENTEAFF. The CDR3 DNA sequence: TGTGCCAGCAAATTAGAGGAAAACACTGAAGCTTTCTTT.

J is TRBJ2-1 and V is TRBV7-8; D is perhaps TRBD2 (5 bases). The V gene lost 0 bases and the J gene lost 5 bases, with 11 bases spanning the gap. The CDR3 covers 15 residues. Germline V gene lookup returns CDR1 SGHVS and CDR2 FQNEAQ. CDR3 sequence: CASSLARLANNEQFF. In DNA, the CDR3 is TGTGCCAGCAGCTTAGCGCGTCTAGCTAACAATGAGCAGTTCTTC. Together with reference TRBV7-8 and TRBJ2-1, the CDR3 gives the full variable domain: GAGVSQSPRYKVAKRGQDVALRCDPISGHVSLFWYQQALGQGPEFLTYFQNEAQLDKSGLPSDRFFAERPEGSVSTLKIQRTQQEDSAVYLCASSLARLANNEQFFGPGTRLTVL.

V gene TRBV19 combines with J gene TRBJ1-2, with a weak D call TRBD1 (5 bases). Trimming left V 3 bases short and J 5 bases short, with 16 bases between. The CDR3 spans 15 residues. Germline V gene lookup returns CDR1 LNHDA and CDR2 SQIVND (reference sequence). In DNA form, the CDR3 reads TGTGCCAGTAGTATGGCCTCTTCAGGGTATTATGGCTACACCTTC. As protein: CASSMASSGYYGYTF.

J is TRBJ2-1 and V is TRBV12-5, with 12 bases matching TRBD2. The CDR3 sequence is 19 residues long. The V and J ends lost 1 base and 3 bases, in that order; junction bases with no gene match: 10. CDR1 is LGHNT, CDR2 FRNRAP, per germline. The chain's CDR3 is CASGLGSMTSGSYYNEQFF. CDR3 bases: TGTGCTAGTGGTTTGGGATCAATGACTAGCGGGAGCTACTACAATGAGCAGTTCTTC.

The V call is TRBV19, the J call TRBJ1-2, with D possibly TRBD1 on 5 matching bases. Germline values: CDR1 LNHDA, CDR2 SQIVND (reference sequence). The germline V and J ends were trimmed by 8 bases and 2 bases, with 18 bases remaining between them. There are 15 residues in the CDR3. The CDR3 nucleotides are TGTGCCAGTTCAGGGTGGCAGGATTGGAACTATGGCTACACCTTC. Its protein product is CASSGWQDWNYGYTF.

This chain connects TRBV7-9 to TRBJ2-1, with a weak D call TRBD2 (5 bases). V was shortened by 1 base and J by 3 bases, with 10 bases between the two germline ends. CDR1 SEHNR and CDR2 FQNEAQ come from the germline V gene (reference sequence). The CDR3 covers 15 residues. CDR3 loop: CASSLEAGYYNEQFF. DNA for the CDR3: TGTGCCAGCAGCTTAGAGGCGGGTTACTACAATGAGCAGTTCTTC.